Detailed here is one TCR beta chain. The target antigen is unknown. The CDR3 is made up of 13 amino acids. Germline V gene sequence: CDR1 SGHTA, CDR2 FQGNSA. V shed 1 base and J shed 1 base, with 5 bases lying between them. The data are from a study of persistence of HIV-infected CD4 T cells. Study-wide points: Degenerate expanded CDR3beta sequences were enriched among CMV- and Gag-responding cells.

The libraries were made with immunoSEQ version 4 in survey mode. Produced via immunoSEQ multiplex PCR; TCRdb's table is partial and in-frame only. The sample has 64,000 or so clones; just under 75% are singletons. An overlapping HIV-1 Gag peptide pool stimulated these cells at about 0.9 ug/peptide/mL. CD40L/CD69 double-negative CD45RO-high memory CD4+ T cells were collected. Adults with HIV-1 started suppressive ART while chronically infected. The material sequenced was CD4+ T cells sorted from PBMCs after approximately 19-hour stimulation, taken from a patient who received antiretroviral therapy. The source of this sequence is an adult man with HIV who was CMV-seropositive. The chain is built from TRBV7-2 and TRBJ2-7; D not certain. Here the CDR3 DNA reads TGTGCCAGCAGCTTAGGGTTTTCCTACGAGCAGTACTTC. It codes for CASSLGFSYEQYF.